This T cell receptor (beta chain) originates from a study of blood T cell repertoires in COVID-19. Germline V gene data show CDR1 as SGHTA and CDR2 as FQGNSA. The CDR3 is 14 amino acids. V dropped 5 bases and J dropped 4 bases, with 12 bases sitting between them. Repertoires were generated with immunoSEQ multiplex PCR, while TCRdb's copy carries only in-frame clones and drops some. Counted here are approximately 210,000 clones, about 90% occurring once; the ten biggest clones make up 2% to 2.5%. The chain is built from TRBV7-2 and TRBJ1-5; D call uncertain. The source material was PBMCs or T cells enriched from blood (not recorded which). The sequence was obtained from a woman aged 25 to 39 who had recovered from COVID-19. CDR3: CASSRTTENQPQHF. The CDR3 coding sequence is TGTGCCAGCAGCAGAACAACAGAGAATCAGCCCCAGCATTTT.